One and the same sample provided the 15 T cell receptor beta chains below, sequenced in a study of cytomegalovirus exposure and HLA in healthy donors. A multiplex PCR was run with 60 Vbeta primers and 13 Jbeta primers. Sequenced by immunoSEQ multiplex PCR; TCRdb stores in-frame clones only, minus some. This table holds about 130,000 clones, roughly 88% found once. Sequencing was carried out using PBMCs. These receptors all come from a boy between 10 and 17 years old in good health and CMV-seronegative.

Note on this clone: This sample includes further DNA sequences coding for the same CDR3. The rearrangement uses TRBV7-2 and TRBJ1-5; D remains unclear. With 1 base removed from V and 3 bases from J, the gap between germline ends came to 4 bases. CDR3 length: 13 residues. Germline assignment: CDR1 SGHTA and CDR2 FQGNSA. DNA for the CDR3: TGTGCCAGCAGCTTAGGACTCAATCAGCCCCAGCATTTT. It codes for CASSLGLNQPQHF.

This clone was picked up one time. This rearrangement joins TRBV2 to TRBJ1-2; TRBD1 is a possible D gene (6 bases). Germline CDR1 is SNHLY and CDR2 is FYNNEI. Trimming left V 6 bases short and J 8 bases short, with 16 bases between. The CDR3 is 13 amino acids. The CDR3, as DNA: TGTGCCAGCAGGGTAGAGACAGGTCCGGGCTACACCTTC. Its protein is CASRVETGPGYTF.

The rearrangement joins TRBV4-2 to TRBJ2-7, with D tentatively TRBD1 (6 bases). Germline V CDR1 and CDR2: LGHNA, YNFKEQ. Trimming pared 3 bases from V and 5 bases from J, leaving 20 bases between. The CDR3 has 16 residues. This chain's CDR3 is CASSQISYREMDEQYF. The DNA of the CDR3 is TGTGCCAGCAGCCAGATATCTTACAGGGAGATGGACGAGCAGTACTTC.

V and J are TRBV30 and TRBJ1-2, with unresolved D. Germline lookup yields CDR1 GTSNPN and CDR2 SVGIG (reference sequence). The CDR3 loop spans 15 amino acids. The V gene lost 0 bases and the J gene lost 5 bases, with 16 bases spanning the gap. CDR3 nucleotide sequence: TGTGCCTGGAGTGTACGGAGAGGTGGGTCTTATGGCTACACCTTC. Its translation is CAWSVRRGGSYGYTF. Full variable domain (outside the CDR3, taken from reference TRBV30 and TRBJ1-2): SQTIHQWPATLVQPVGSPLSLECTVEGTSNPNLYWYRQAAGRGLQLLFYSVGIGQISSEVPQNLSASRPQDRQFILSSKKLLLSDSGFYLCAWSVRRGGSYGYTFGSGTRLTVV.

This clone has only one observation. The chain employs TRBV4-3 and TRBJ2-2; D possibly corresponds to TRBD2 (5 bases). The CDR3 has 14 amino acids. Germline V gene data show CDR1 as LGHNA and CDR2 as YSLEER. V gave up 1 base and J gave up 5 bases, with 8 bases separating them. The CDR3 spells CASSQGVATGELFF. CDR3 sequence (DNA): TGCGCCAGCAGCCAAGGGGTAGCGACCGGGGAGCTGTTTTTT.

This sequence joins TRBV7-7 and TRBJ2-3; 8 bases agree with TRBD2. The CDR3 totals 16 residues. The V and J ends lost 4 bases and 0 bases, in that order; junction bases with no gene match: 6. Germline values: CDR1 SSHAT, CDR2 FNYEAQ (reference sequence). CDR3 protein: CASSSSGGTSTDTQYF. CDR3 coding DNA: TGTGCCAGCAGCTCGAGCGGGGGTACTAGCACAGATACGCAGTATTTT.

The chain couples TRBV27 to TRBJ2-3; the D is unclear. V lost 0 bases, J lost 0 bases, and 13 bases lay in between. Looked up from germline, CDR1 is MNHEY and CDR2 is SMNVEV (reference sequence). CDR3 length equals 17 residues. CDR3 sequence: CASSLSRHKTSTDTQYF. The CDR3 nucleotides read TGTGCCAGCAGTTTATCCAGGCATAAAACTAGCACAGATACGCAGTATTTT.

The chain combines TRBV7-9 with TRBJ1-2; D gene uncertain. V lost 4 bases and J lost 1, with 16 bases in between. CDR3 length: 16 residues. Germline V gene lookup returns CDR1 SEHNR and CDR2 FQNEAQ (reference sequence). The DNA of the CDR3 is TGTGCCAGCAGCTCAGCGTCGGGGATGAATAACTATGGCTACACCTTC. Translated, it gives CASSSASGMNNYGYTF.

The V gene is TRBV7-3, the J gene TRBJ1-1, with a weak D call TRBD1 (6 bases). Trimming cost V 5 bases and J 4 bases, with 14 bases left between them. There are 14 residues in the CDR3. The V gene's germline CDR1 is SGHTA and CDR2 FQGTGA. The CDR3 reads CASSLRDTITEAFF. Here the CDR3 DNA reads TGTGCCAGCAGCCTCCGGGACACTATCACTGAAGCTTTCTTT.

This clone has only one observation. The chain links TRBV9 to TRBJ2-2, with TRBD1 as a possible D gene (6 bases). Germline values: CDR1 SGDLS, CDR2 YYNGEE. The V end lost 6 bases, the J end lost 4 bases, and 25 bases lay between the germline ends. There are 18 residues in the CDR3. CDR3 nucleotides: TGTGCCAGCACCACCCAACCGTCCGGACAGTTTGTCACCGGGGAGCTGTTTTTT. Translation: CASTTQPSGQFVTGELFF. Full variable domain (missing parts from reference TRBV9 and TRBJ2-2): DSGVTQTPKHLITATGQRVTLRCSPRSGDLSVYWYQQSLDQGLQFLIQYYNGEERAKGNILERFSAQQFPDLHSELNLSSLELGDSALYFCASTTQPSGQFVTGELFFGEGSRLTVL.

The V gene is TRBV27, the J gene TRBJ1-2; 7 bases align to TRBD1. The CDR3 runs to 15 residues. Germline V gene data show CDR1 as MNHEY and CDR2 as SMNVEV (reference sequence). V gave up 3 bases and J gave up 8 bases; unmatched junction bases: 12. CDR3 in amino acids: CASSLSRGTAWGYTF. Written as DNA, the CDR3 is TGTGCCAGCAGTTTGAGTAGAGGGACAGCTTGGGGCTACACCTTC.

This clone appeared a single time. V gene TRBV5-1 combines with J gene TRBJ2-7; 8 bases map to TRBD1. CDR3 size: 13 residues. CDR1 is SGHRS, CDR2 YFSETQ, per germline. V was pared by 3 bases and J by 3 bases, with 2 bases of the junction left unmatched. The CDR3 DNA sequence: TGCGCCAGCAGCTCCGGACAGGGCTACGAGCAGTACTTC. It translates to CASSSGQGYEQYF. Drawing the rest from reference TRBV5-1 and TRBJ2-7, the complete variable domain is KAGVTQTPRYLIKTRGQQVTLSCSPISGHRSVSWYQQTPGQGLQFLFEYFSETQRNKGNFPGRFSGRQFSNSRSEMNVSTLELGDSALYLCASSSGQGYEQYFGPGTRLTVT.

CDR3 nucleotide sequence: TGTGCCAGCAGCCCGGGGACTAGCGGGGCTTTCTATGAGCAGTTCTTC. This encodes CASSPGTSGAFYEQFF. The rearrangement uses TRBV7-8 and TRBJ2-1; 13 nucleotides match TRBD2. The germline CDR1 and CDR2 sequences are SGHVS and FQNEAQ. V dropped 5 bases and J dropped 8; count of bases not matched to a gene: 9. This CDR3 region has 16 residues.

The rearrangement links TRBV28 to TRBJ1-5; D remains unclear. CDR3 length: 13 amino acids. Germline V CDR1 and CDR2: MDHEN, SYDVKM. The germline V and J ends were trimmed by 4 bases and 5 bases, with 9 bases remaining between them. The CDR3 DNA sequence: TGTGCCAGCAGTTACCCCCCAGATCAGCCCCAGCATTTT. Translated, it gives CASSYPPDQPQHF. Using reference TRBV28 and TRBJ1-5 for the parts outside the CDR3, the full variable domain is DVKVTQSSRYLVKRTGEKVFLECVQDMDHENMFWYRQDPGLGLRLIYFSYDVKMKEKGDIPEGYSVSREKKERFSLILESASTNQTSMYLCASSYPPDQPQHFGDGTRLSIL.

Concerning this clone: Distinct nucleotide sequences in the sample also encode this CDR3. The chain joins TRBV7-9 to TRBJ2-7, with D unclear. Per the germline V gene, CDR1 is SEHNR and CDR2 is FQNEAQ (reference sequence). CDR3 length: 11 residues. The V end lost 5 bases, the J end lost 3 bases, and 5 bases lay between the germline ends. The CDR3 nucleotides read TGTGCCAGCAGCCCCAGCTACGAGCAGTACTTC. This translates into CASSPSYEQYF.